The 15 T cell receptor beta chains given below trace back to one sample, sequenced in a study of OX40 agonist ivuxolimab in advanced cancers. TCRdb keeps only in-frame clones here, not all; method: immunoSEQ multiplex PCR. The sample has roughly 72,000 clones; 81% are singletons. Sequencing was performed on CD4+ or CD8+ T cells sorted from blood, taken in a trial of the OX40 agonist ivuxolimab. These receptors all come from an adult with an advanced solid tumor such as melanoma, head and neck, liver or kidney cancer.

The chain is built from TRBV9 and TRBJ1-1; the D gene is possibly TRBD1 (5 bases). V was pared by 2 bases and J by 4 bases, with 21 bases between. CDR1 is SGDLS, CDR2 YYNGEE, per germline. There are 17 residues in the CDR3. The CDR3 region has the DNA TGTGCCAGCAGCGTCCGTCCCGGGACCGGTGCCGCCACTGAAGCTTTCTTT. This gives the protein CASSVRPGTGAATEAFF.

V is TRBV7-9 and J is TRBJ2-1; D is unclear. The germline V gene encodes CDR1 SEHNR and CDR2 FQNEAQ (reference sequence). This CDR3 is 12 amino acids long. Trimming stripped 1 base from V and 6 bases from J, with 4 bases between. The CDR3 loop is CASSLVGNEQFF. The CDR3, as DNA: TGTGCCAGCAGCTTAGTCGGCAATGAGCAGTTCTTC.

The chain has TRBV7-2 and TRBJ2-7; tentative D call: TRBD2 (6 bases). The V end lost 2 bases, the J end lost 0 bases, and 14 bases lay between the germline ends. The CDR3 consists of 16 residues. Germline V lookup: CDR1 SGHTA, CDR2 FQGNSA. This CDR3 is CASSLNGGEYSYEQYF. The CDR3 bases are TGTGCCAGCAGCTTAAACGGGGGTGAATACTCCTACGAGCAGTACTTC.

The chain links TRBV6-6 to TRBJ1-3; perhaps TRBD1 as D (6 bases). Germline lookup yields CDR1 MNHNY and CDR2 SVGAGI (reference sequence). The CDR3 sequence is 15 residues long. V was trimmed by 7 bases and J by 3 bases, leaving 16 bases between them. CDR3 sequence reads: CASTKGQLRGNTIYF. The CDR3 bases are TGTGCCAGCACCAAAGGACAGCTCCGTGGAAACACCATATATTTT.

The V and J genes are TRBV27 and TRBJ2-3; TRBD1 matches at 7 bases. Germline V gene data show CDR1 as MNHEY and CDR2 as SMNVEV (reference sequence). The V segment lost 5 bases and the J segment 2 bases; nucleotides outside the gene matches: 4. This CDR3 has 14 amino acids. The chain's CDR3 is CASSRDRLTDTQYF. DNA of the CDR3: TGTGCCAGCAGTAGGGACAGACTCACAGATACGCAGTATTTT.

V gene TRBV18 combines with J gene TRBJ1-1; D remains unclear. Germline V gene lookup returns CDR1 KGHSH and CDR2 LQKENI. The V end was cut by 2 bases, the J end by 3 bases, with 13 bases between. The CDR3 runs 15 residues. DNA of the CDR3: TGTGCCAGCTCACCATTTCCGGGGTTGGACACTGAAGCTTTCTTT. Translation: CASSPFPGLDTEAFF.

This chain uses TRBV21-1 with TRBJ1-5; the table's D call, TRBD1, was not checked against the DNA. TRBV21-1 is a documented pseudogene. There are 17 residues in the CDR3. This CDR3 is CASSNKNRGRRNQPQHF. The CDR3 DNA sequence: TGTGCCAGCAGCAACAAGAACAGGGGTAGGCGCAATCAGCCCCAGCATTTT.

In this sample, this clone turned up once. This chain connects TRBV19 to TRBJ2-5, with a possible D match to TRBD2 (6 bases). Deletions cut 3 bases from V and 5 bases from J, with 16 bases between. Germline CDR1 is LNHDA and CDR2 is SQIVND (reference sequence). This CDR3 spans 15 amino acids. The CDR3 here is CASSIGTGAHETQYF. In DNA form, the CDR3 reads TGTGCCAGTAGTATTGGGACGGGAGCCCATGAGACCCAGTACTTC.

The chain carries TRBV11-2 and TRBJ2-5; D may be TRBD2 (6 bases). The V end was cut by 4 bases, the J end by 14 bases, with 20 bases between. The CDR3 contains 13 residues. The germline V gene has CDR1 SGHAT and CDR2 FQNNGV. CDR3 sequence: CASSYPGLEFSYF. The CDR3 nucleotides read TGTGCCAGCAGCTACCCGGGACTCGAGTTCAGCTACTTC.

The chain uses TRBV6-5 and TRBJ2-3; D not certain. This CDR3 is built from 14 residues. Germline values: CDR1 MNHEY, CDR2 SVGAGI. V lost 0 bases and J lost 4, with 8 bases in between. In nucleotides, the CDR3 is TGTGCCAGCAGTTACTCGATTCTAGCAGATACGCAGTATTTT. Its translation: CASSYSILADTQYF.

V is TRBV5-1 and J is TRBJ2-7; D possibly corresponds to TRBD2 (6 bases). Germline-derived CDR1 and CDR2 are SGHRS and YFSETQ. Between the trimmed V and J ends, which lost 4 bases and 7 bases, there was a span of 18 bases. The CDR3 is made up of 14 amino acids. CDR3: CASSPTLGAGEQYF. CDR3 DNA: TGCGCCAGCAGCCCCACGCTAGGGGCGGGGGAGCAGTACTTC.

This chain connects TRBV5-1 to TRBJ2-3, with TRBD1 identical over 10 bases. The CDR3 length is 15 residues. The J segment lost 5 bases and the V segment lost 4 bases, leaving 7 bases of the junction unmatched. Germline CDR1 reads SGHRS; CDR2 reads YFSETQ. CDR3 amino acids: CASSLSGTGVDTQYF. The CDR3 DNA is TGCGCCAGCAGCCTGTCAGGGACAGGGGTAGATACGCAGTATTTT. The full variable domain, rest sourced from reference TRBV5-1 and TRBJ2-3, is KAGVTQTPRYLIKTRGQQVTLSCSPISGHRSVSWYQQTPGQGLQFLFEYFSETQRNKGNFPGRFSGRQFSNSRSEMNVSTLELGDSALYLCASSLSGTGVDTQYFGPGTRLTVL.

The chain links TRBV4-3 to TRBJ2-7, with D perhaps TRBD1 (7 bases). This CDR3 spans 14 amino acids. Between the trimmed V and J ends, which lost 0 bases and 8 bases, there was a span of 14 bases. The germline gives CDR1 LGHNA, CDR2 YSLEER. CDR3 loop: CASSQDLEGAKQYF. DNA for the CDR3: TGCGCCAGCAGCCAAGATCTGGAGGGGGCGAAGCAGTACTTC.

The J gene is TRBJ2-5, the V gene TRBV19; D may be TRBD1 or TRBD2 (5 bases each). The CDR3 is 13 residues long. V lost 6 bases and J 2 bases, leaving 10 bases between the germline ends. Germline V gene sequence: CDR1 LNHDA, CDR2 SQIVND (reference sequence). The CDR3 bases are TGTGCCAGTAGGCGAGGGGCTCAAGAGACCCAGTACTTC. Residues: CASRRGAQETQYF.

The genes are TRBV19 and TRBJ2-2; D is unresolved. V was clipped by 8 bases and J by 2 bases, with 9 bases between them. The CDR3 has 13 amino acids. From germline, CDR1 is LNHDA and CDR2 SQIVND (reference sequence). For the CDR3, the DNA is TGTGCCAGTCGAACGGAAAACACCGGGGAGCTGTTTTTT. Translation gives CASRTENTGELFF.